This T cell receptor beta chain was profiled in a study of blood T cell repertoires in COVID-19. Study as a whole: Spain, Italy and the United States supplied samples that represented acute and convalescent COVID-19. The analysed material was cDNA or gDNA that came from T cells, B-cell-depleted T cells, or PBMCs.

CDR3 length: 14 residues. CDR1 SGHDT and CDR2 YYEEEE come from the germline V gene. V shed 2 bases and J 7 bases; nucleotides not matched to a gene: 1. Repertoires were generated with immunoSEQ multiplex PCR, while TCRdb's copy carries only in-frame clones and drops some. The sample holds about 64,000 clones; around 86% are singletons and the top ten take 10% to 15%. Sequencing input: peripheral blood. This rearrangement joins TRBV5-6 to TRBJ1-6, with TRBD1 identical over 9 bases. The TCR comes from a human donor in a cohort sampled during active COVID-19. CDR3 protein: CASSFGTGNSPLHF. Here the CDR3 DNA reads TGTGCCAGCAGCTTTGGGACAGGGAATTCACCCCTCCACTTT.